The next 9 T cell receptor beta chains were all read from a single sample in a study of shared clonotypes between healthy human individuals. Using immunoSEQ multiplex PCR, the repertoire was profiled, and TCRdb retains in-frame clones only, with some absent. The data contain about a million clones, approximately 80% of them singletons. Sequencing was performed on memory CD4+ T cells from PBMCs. Subset given: CD45RA-negative fraction. The receptors stem from a man between 18 and 29 years old in good health. Some clones in this sample may be carry-over from other donors' samples.

The rearrangement uses TRBV18 and TRBJ1-2; TRBD1 matches at 7 bases. The germline gives CDR1 KGHSH, CDR2 LQKENI. V lost 4 bases and J lost 8; bases outside the gene matches: 13. This CDR3 is built from 15 residues. CDR3: CASSLPDRDGGGYTF. The CDR3 DNA is TGTGCCAGCTCACTACCTGACAGGGACGGTGGAGGCTACACCTTC.

The CDR3 bases are TGTGCCAGCAGCGTCAGCGGGAGGGTTCCCCAAGATACGCAGTATTTT. This translates into CASSVSGRVPQDTQYF. V and J are TRBV7-2 and TRBJ2-3, with 10 bases identical to TRBD2. V was clipped by 5 bases and J by 5 bases; unmatched bases: 10. Looked up from germline, CDR1 is SGHTA and CDR2 is FQGNSA. The CDR3 has 16 residues.

This clone was recorded once. The chain carries TRBV11-3 and TRBJ2-5; D is perhaps TRBD2 (6 bases). There are 17 residues in the CDR3. Germline lookup yields CDR1 SGHNT and CDR2 YENEEA. V lost 4 bases, J lost 5 bases, and 23 bases lay in between. The CDR3 DNA sequence: TGTGCCAGCAGCTCTAGAGGGGATCCGGGAGTGGCGGAGACCCAGTACTTC. As protein: CASSSRGDPGVAETQYF.

A remark on this clone: Other DNA sequences from this sample encode an identical CDR3 as well. This chain links TRBV5-1 with TRBJ2-5; no reliable D call. Germline V gene lookup returns CDR1 SGHRS and CDR2 YFSETQ. V was trimmed by 1 base and J by 5 bases, leaving 6 bases between them. The CDR3 has 12 amino acids. The CDR3 DNA reads as TGCGCCAGCAGCTTGATCTCTGAGACCCAGTACTTC. Protein product: CASSLISETQYF.

V and J are TRBV5-1 and TRBJ1-1; 9 bases are a match to TRBD1. With 8 bases clipped from V and 2 bases from J, the junction kept 7 bases outside the gene matches. This CDR3 spans 14 amino acids. Germline V gives CDR1 SGHRS, CDR2 YFSETQ. CDR3 protein: CASETGGTNTEAFF. CDR3 bases: TGCGCCAGTGAGACAGGGGGAACCAACACTGAAGCTTTCTTT.

This chain connects TRBV6-1 to TRBJ1-1, with TRBD1 as a possible D gene (5 bases). In germline, CDR1 is MNHNS, CDR2 SASEGT. CDR3 length: 12 residues. Trimming took off 7 bases at V and 1 base at J, with 7 bases between the two ends. Here the CDR3 reads CASTTGNTEAFF. In DNA form, the CDR3 reads TGTGCCAGCACCACAGGGAACACTGAAGCTTTCTTT.

The chain has TRBV7-2 and TRBJ1-1; weak D call: TRBD1 (6 bases). The CDR3 loop spans 13 amino acids. Germline lookup yields CDR1 SGHTA and CDR2 FQGNSA. The V and J ends lost 3 bases and 4 bases respectively, with 9 bases between them. CDR3 in amino acids: CASSFQGSTEAFF. The CDR3 DNA reads as TGTGCCAGCAGCTTCCAGGGGAGCACTGAAGCTTTCTTT.

Concerning this clone: The identical CDR3 is also encoded by other nucleotide sequences in the sample. V gene TRBV19 combines with J gene TRBJ2-3; D gene ambiguous. The V gene's germline CDR1 is LNHDA and CDR2 SQIVND (reference sequence). The CDR3 totals 12 residues. Trimming removed 4 bases at V and 1 base at J, with 3 bases between. The DNA of the CDR3 is TGTGCCAGTAGTACCCGCACAGATACGCAGTATTTT. The encoded protein is CASSTRTDTQYF.

This chain joins TRBV6-1 and TRBJ1-5, with D perhaps matching TRBD1 (5 bases). The germline V gene has CDR1 MNHNS and CDR2 SASEGT. V lost 8 bases and J 5 bases, leaving 19 bases between the germline ends. CDR3 size: 15 residues. The CDR3 region is CASWAGTRGDQPQHF. The CDR3 nucleotides read TGTGCCAGCTGGGCGGGGACTCGGGGCGATCAGCCCCAGCATTTT.